Listed below are T cell receptor beta chains from one sample, sequenced in a study of blood T cell repertoires in COVID-19. The data were produced by immunoSEQ multiplex PCR, yet TCRdb's version contains in-frame clones alone and is incomplete. The profile shows 180,000 or so clones, roughly 76% of them singletons. Material for sequencing was peripheral blood. The receptors come from a woman in her 50s with active or convalescent COVID-19. Both conserved end residues are part of each CDR3. A D gene is named only where the DNA matches it firmly. Rows give clone size only sometimes, using once, few, many, or a class for an expanded clone.

>TRBJ2-1|NA|TRBV19|TRBD1
CASSAQGANEQFF
TGTGCCAGTAGTGCTCAGGGGGCCAATGAGCAGTTCTTC
>TRBJ1-6|NA|TRBV4-3|NA
CASSQEADSSYNSPLHF
TGCGCCAGCAGCCAAGAAGCGGATAGCTCCTATAATTCACCCCTCCACTTT
>TRBJ1-5|NA|TRBV28|NA
CASSLPSGVYQPQHF
TGTGCCAGCAGTTTACCTTCCGGGGTTTACCAGCCCCAGCATTTT
>TRBJ2-1|NA|TRBV7-2|NA
CASSSVAYNEQFF
TGTGCCAGCAGCTCGGTGGCCTACAATGAGCAGTTCTTC
>TRBJ2-1|NA|TRBV18|NA
CASSPGLVNEQFF
TGTGCCAGCTCACCGGGACTGGTGAATGAGCAGTTCTTC
>TRBJ1-6|NA|TRBV14|NA
CASSQGGGSPLHF
TGTGCCAGCAGCCAAGGGGGAGGGTCGCCCCTCCACTTT
>TRBJ1-5|few|TRBV19|NA
CASSRLGGNQPQHF
TGTGCCAGTAGTAGATTAGGGGGAAATCAGCCCCAGCATTTT
>TRBJ1-2|once|TRBV10-2|TRBD1
CASSATGDYGYTF
TGCGCCAGCAGTGCGACAGGGGACTATGGCTACACCTTC
>TRBJ2-5|NA|TRBV7-8|NA
CASSLGRGTQYF
TGTGCCAGCAGCTTAGGCCGAGGGACCCAGTACTTC
>TRBJ2-7|NA|TRBV7-2|TRBD2
CASSLFGGASYEQYF
TGTGCCAGCAGCTTATTCGGGGGGGCCTCCTACGAGCAGTACTTC
>TRBJ1-1|NA|TRBV11-2|NA
CASNSQTGSTEAFF
TGTGCCAGCAACTCGCAAACAGGGAGCACTGAAGCTTTCTTT
>TRBJ2-7|once|TRBV5-6|NA
CASKGPRGGVGYEQYF
TGTGCCAGCAAGGGACCAAGGGGGGGCGTCGGGTACGAGCAGTACTTC
>TRBJ2-3|NA|TRBV4-2|TRBD2
CASSQAGASGGARDTQYF
TGTGCCAGCAGCCAAGCGGGGGCTAGCGGGGGGGCCAGGGATACGCAGTATTTT
>TRBJ1-2|NA|TRBV4-3|TRBD1
CASSQTGFYGYTF
TGCGCCAGCAGCCAGACAGGGTTTTATGGCTACACCTTC
>TRBJ1-2|once|TRBV3-1/TRBV3-2|NA
CASTPGDGYTF
TGTGCCAGCACCCCAGGGGATGGCTACACCTTC
>TRBJ1-6|NA|TRBV5-4|TRBD1
CASSLGQSNSPLHF
TGTGCCAGCAGCCTGGGACAGTCCAATTCACCCCTCCACTTT
>TRBJ2-7|few|TRBV5-1|NA
CASSPEGASSYEQYF
TGCGCCAGCAGCCCCGAAGGGGCGAGCTCCTACGAGCAGTACTTC
>TRBJ1-2|NA|TRBV28|NA
CASSLWTDYGYTF
TGTGCCAGCAGTTTATGGACAGACTATGGCTACACCTTC
>TRBJ2-5|NA|TRBV7-9|NA
CASSFRKNLTGSQETQYF
TGTGCCAGCAGCTTTAGGAAGAACCTGACAGGAAGCCAAGAGACCCAGTACTTC
>TRBJ2-7|few|TRBV10-1|TRBD1
CASSVLSRDSLYEQYF
TGCGCCAGCAGTGTTTTGTCCCGGGACAGCCTCTACGAGCAGTACTTC
>TRBJ2-7|few|TRBV6-5|NA
CASSPGQGGYEQYF
TGTGCCAGCAGCCCGGGACAAGGGGGATACGAGCAGTACTTC